Below, 2 T cell receptor beta chains from the same sample are listed, as sequenced in a study of blood T cell repertoires in COVID-19 (dated by TCRdb to about 2020). The library was produced with the immunoSEQ multiplex PCR assay. This immuneACCESS table, as held by TCRdb, lists in-frame sequences with V and J called but not all clones. Of the missing ones, under half trace to an unresolved V gene in checked studies; the others have no known cause. The sample has approximately 170,000 clones on record, 79% of them singletons. The ten largest clones represent around 20% of the sample. What was sequenced was PBMCs or T cells enriched from blood (not recorded which). Source of these receptors: an older woman in a cohort exposed to, infected with or recovered from COVID-19 (not recorded which).

This rearrangement joins TRBV11-3 to TRBJ1-1; a possible D gene is TRBD1 (5 bases). CDR3 length: 15 amino acids. Trimming pared 5 bases from V and 4 bases from J, leaving 17 bases between. Germline CDR1 SGHNT, CDR2 YENEEA. The CDR3 bases are TGTGCCAGCAGCCCCCGTTCTGGACACTTCACTGAAGCTTTCTTT. It codes for CASSPRSGHFTEAFF.

J is TRBJ2-7 and V is TRBV15; no reliable D call. The CDR3 sequence is 13 residues long. The germline V gene encodes CDR1 LNHNV and CDR2 YYDKDF (reference sequence). V lost 0 bases to trimming and J lost 2 bases, with 5 bases between them. The CDR3 DNA reads TGTGCCACCAGCAGAGACAAAACCTACGAGCAGTACTTC. This codes for CATSRDKTYEQYF.